One T cell receptor beta chain is described in this entry. Its specificity is unknown. These data originate in a study of T cell clones after liver transplantation. Overall study: Post-transplant blood was tracked for graft-donor-reactive T cell clones identified in a pre-transplant mixed lymphocyte reaction. Three of the eight recipients were HCV-positive; the rest had non-autoimmune, non-viral transplant indications. Study conclusions and caveats: Migration into the graft, not deletion, may explain lost graft donor-reactive T cells.

The protocol was immunoSEQ multiplex PCR, while the TCRdb copy is restricted to in-frame clones and leaves out a portion. This sample has 51,000 or so clones; approximately 87% occur once, and the top ten carry about 15%. The CDR3 extends over 13 amino acids. The V gene lost 0 bases and the J gene lost 7 bases, with 10 bases spanning the gap. Germline CDR1 LGHNA, CDR2 YSLEER. CD3+CD4+ and CD3+CD8+ cells were FACS-sorted from thawed unstimulated PBMCs. Sequencing was performed on CD8+ T cells from blood, taken 12 months after liver transplant. The chain employs TRBV4-3 and TRBJ2-7; D gene uncertain. The receptor's source is a human patient who received a liver transplant. The graft donor may be the source of some T cells. The CDR3 DNA sequence: TGCGCCAGCAGCCAAGATCGAACGGCTGAGCAGTACTTC. As protein: CASSQDRTAEQYF.